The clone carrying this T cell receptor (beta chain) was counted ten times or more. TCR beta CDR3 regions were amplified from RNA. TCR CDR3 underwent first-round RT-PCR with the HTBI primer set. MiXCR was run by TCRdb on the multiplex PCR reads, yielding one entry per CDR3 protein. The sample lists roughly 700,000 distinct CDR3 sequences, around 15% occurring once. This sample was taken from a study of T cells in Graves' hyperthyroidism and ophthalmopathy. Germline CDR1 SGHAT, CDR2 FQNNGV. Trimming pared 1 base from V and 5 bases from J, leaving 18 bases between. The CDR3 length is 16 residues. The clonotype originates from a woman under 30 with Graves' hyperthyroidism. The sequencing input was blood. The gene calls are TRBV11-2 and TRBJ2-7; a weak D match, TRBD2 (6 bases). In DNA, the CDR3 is TGTGCCAGCAGCTTAGGGGTAGTAGCGGTCGTCGACGAGCAGTACTTC. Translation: CASSLGVVAVVDEQYF.